This T cell receptor (beta chain) was recovered during a study of T cell responses to AZD1222 COVID-19 vaccine. Study conclusions and caveats: Sampled repertoires all dated from after the peak T cell response. At baseline, seropositivity was found in only a handful of AZD1222 recipients.

Germline CDR1 is SGDLS and CDR2 is YYNGEE. CDR3 length equals 16 residues. The V gene end was trimmed by 4 bases and the J gene end by 5 bases; junction bases not matched to a gene: 10. Notes on this clone: No antigen is known for it.

Only in-frame clones appear in the TCRdb table, and some are missing; sequencing was by immunoSEQ multiplex PCR. The top ten hold around 1.5% of the sample, which has some 150,000 clones, approximately 90% seen once. The chain joins TRBV9 to TRBJ2-2, with 8 bases that match TRBD1. This clonotype was sampled from an adult who received the AZD1222 COVID-19 vaccine. The starting material was peripheral blood, obtained 28 days after the second AZD1222 dose. The CDR3 loop is CASSPGRTGRTGELFF. Written as DNA, the CDR3 is TGTGCCAGCAGCCCCGGGCGGACAGGGAGAACCGGGGAGCTGTTTTTT.